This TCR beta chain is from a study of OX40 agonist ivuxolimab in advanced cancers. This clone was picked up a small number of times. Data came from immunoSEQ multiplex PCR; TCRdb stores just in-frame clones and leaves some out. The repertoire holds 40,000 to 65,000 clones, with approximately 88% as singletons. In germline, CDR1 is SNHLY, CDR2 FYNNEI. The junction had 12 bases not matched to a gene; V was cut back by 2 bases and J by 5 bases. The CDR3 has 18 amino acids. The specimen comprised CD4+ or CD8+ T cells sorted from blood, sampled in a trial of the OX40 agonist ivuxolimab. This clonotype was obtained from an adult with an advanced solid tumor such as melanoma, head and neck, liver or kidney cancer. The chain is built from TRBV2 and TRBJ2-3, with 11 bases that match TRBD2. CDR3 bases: TGTGCCAGCAGTGAAATGGTCCTAGCGGGAGGACGTAAAGATACGCAGTATTTT. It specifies CASSEMVLAGGRKDTQYF.